Listed below are T cell receptor beta chains from one sample, sequenced in a study of blood T cells in healthy people across ages. TCRdb analysed the 5' RACE reads with MiXCR anew, one entry per CDR3 protein. The data contain 650,000 to 1,000,000 distinct CDR3 sequences, about 47% of them singletons. Sequenced: blood. The receptors here all came from a man at least 80 years old in good health. Both conserved end residues are part of each CDR3. A D gene is named only where the DNA matches it firmly. The listing skips clone size in some rows; elsewhere it reads once, few, many or a size class.

length	D	J	V	size	CDR3	DNA
13	.	TRBJ2-1	TRBV2	.	CASSPSRVNEQFF	TGTGCCAGCAGCCCCTCGAGGGTCAATGAGCAGTTCTTC
16	TRBD2	TRBJ2-1	TRBV4-3	.	CASSPRLAGPYNEQFF	TGCGCCAGCAGCCCTCGACTAGCGGGCCCCTACAATGAGCAGTTCTTC
15	.	TRBJ2-3	TRBV3-1	few	CASSQDRARTDTQYF	TGTGCCAGCAGCCAAGACCGAGCTCGCACAGATACGCAGTATTTT
16	TRBD2	TRBJ2-1	TRBV5-1	.	CASSRRLAGAYNEQFF	TGCGCCAGCAGCAGGAGGCTAGCGGGGGCCTACAATGAGCAGTTCTTC
15	.	TRBJ2-3	TRBV15	.	CATSRGSGPTDTQYF	TGTGCCACCAGCAGAGGCTCCGGGCCCACAGATACGCAGTATTTT
13	TRBD1	TRBJ1-5	TRBV28	few	CASRDRVLDPQHF	TGTGCCAGCAGAGACAGGGTACTCGATCCCCAGCATTTT
18	TRBD1	TRBJ2-5	TRBV27	once	CASSSTYGTGTILETQYF	TGTGCCAGCAGTTCAACATACGGGACAGGGACGATATTAGAGACCCAGTACTTC
14	.	TRBJ2-7	TRBV7-9	.	CASSLGDLLSEQYF	TGTGCCAGCAGCTTAGGTGACTTATTGAGCGAGCAGTACTTC
15	.	TRBJ2-5	TRBV12-3/TRBV12-4	.	CASSLYREFQETQYF	TGTGCCAGCAGTTTATACAGGGAATTCCAAGAGACCCAGTACTTC
15	TRBD1	TRBJ2-5	TRBV9	few	CASSFLTGEQETQYF	TGTGCCAGCAGCTTCCTGACAGGGGAACAAGAGACCCAGTACTTC
16	.	TRBJ2-2	TRBV9	.	CASSVEDRVDTGELFF	TGTGCCAGCAGCGTAGAGGACAGAGTGGACACCGGGGAGCTGTTTTTT
16	.	TRBJ1-1	TRBV7-3	few	CASSLSSTGMNTEAFF	TGTGCCAGCAGCTTATCTAGCACAGGGATGAACACTGAAGCTTTCTTT
16	.	TRBJ1-1	TRBV30	.	CAWSVNLDGMNTEAFF	TGTGCCTGGAGTGTAAACCTTGACGGCATGAACACTGAAGCTTTCTTT
17	TRBD2	TRBJ2-7	TRBV4-1	.	CASSLGLAGLSYNEQYF	TGCGCCAGCAGCCTCGGGTTAGCGGGCTTGTCGTACAATGAGCAGTACTTC
15	.	TRBJ2-7	TRBV7-2	many	CASSSGGTVSYEQYF	TGTGCCAGCAGCTCCGGGGGGACAGTCTCCTACGAGCAGTACTTC
14	.	TRBJ2-5	TRBV7-2	.	CASSSKSWAETQYF	TGTGCCAGCAGCTCCAAGAGTTGGGCGGAGACCCAGTACTTC
15	.	TRBJ2-7	TRBV5-1	.	CASQPGGTTPYEQYF	TGCGCCAGCCAGCCCGGTGGCACAACCCCCTACGAGCAGTACTTC
12	.	TRBJ2-7	TRBV2	.	CASTYSSYEQYF	TGTGCCAGCACTTATAGTTCCTACGAGCAGTACTTC
15	.	TRBJ1-1	TRBV7-2	.	CASSLGGAGHTEAFF	TGTGCCAGCAGCTTGGGGGGGGCAGGGCACACTGAAGCTTTCTTT
14	TRBD2	TRBJ2-7	TRBV20-1	few	CSAGRAGGNYEQYF	TGCAGTGCCGGCAGAGCGGGAGGGAACTACGAGCAGTACTTC
16	TRBD1	TRBJ1-6	TRBV12-3/TRBV12-4	.	CASSRGQGHVNSPLHF	TGTGCCAGCAGTAGGGGACAGGGTCATGTCAATTCACCCCTCCACTTT
15	.	TRBJ1-5	TRBV24-1	few	CATSDSRTGNQPQHF	TGTGCCACCAGTGATTCGCGCACAGGGAATCAGCCCCAGCATTTT
15	TRBD1	TRBJ1-2	TRBV10-3	few	CAIRSTGGDDYGYTF	TGTGCCATCAGATCAACAGGGGGCGATGACTATGGCTACACCTTC
15	TRBD2	TRBJ2-1	TRBV12-3/TRBV12-4	few	CASSSLAGGPGEQFF	TGTGCCAGCAGTTCTTTAGCGGGAGGGCCGGGGGAGCAGTTCTTC
14	.	TRBJ1-5	TRBV7-2	.	CASSLVPRVEPQHF	TGTGCCAGCAGCTTAGTTCCCAGGGTCGAGCCCCAGCATTTT
15	.	TRBJ2-3	TRBV9	.	CASSAGTRNTDTQYF	TGTGCCAGCAGCGCCGGGACAAGGAACACAGATACGCAGTATTTT
18	TRBD2	TRBJ2-1	TRBV5-1	.	CASSLVPWGLAGDTGQFF	TGCGCCAGCAGCTTGGTTCCTTGGGGTCTAGCGGGCGACACGGGGCAGTTCTTC
10	.	TRBJ2-5	TRBV20-1	few	CSAASLTQYF	TGCAGTGCTGCGTCGCTGACCCAGTACTTC
17	.	TRBJ2-5	TRBV25-1	.	CASSEAGMGPQGETQYF	TGTGCCAGCAGTGAAGCAGGGATGGGGCCCCAAGGAGAGACCCAGTACTTC
19	.	TRBJ1-2	TRBV14	.	CASSPRVLVREHFDYGYTF	TGTGCCAGCAGCCCAAGAGTGTTGGTCAGGGAACACTTCGACTATGGCTACACCTTC
14	.	TRBJ2-2	TRBV6-1	.	CASSLATGPGELFF	TGTGCCAGCAGTCTAGCGACAGGCCCCGGGGAGCTGTTTTTT
14	.	TRBJ1-6	TRBV12-3/TRBV12-4	few	CASSPQDLNSPLHF	TGTGCCAGCAGTCCTCAGGACCTAAACTCACCCCTCCACTTT
14	.	TRBJ2-1	TRBV3-1	few	CASSQVGQSNEQFF	TGTGCCAGCAGCCAAGTGGGGCAAAGCAATGAGCAGTTCTTC
12	.	TRBJ2-7	TRBV20-1	.	CSALRPKGLQYF	TGCAGTGCTTTAAGACCCAAGGGTTTGCAGTACTTC